One and the same sample provided the 28 T cell receptor beta chains below, sequenced in a study of blood T cell repertoires in COVID-19. Only in-frame clones appear in the TCRdb table, and some are missing; sequencing was by immunoSEQ multiplex PCR. The repertoire consists of 65,000 to 90,000 clones, with approximately 83% occurring once and the leading ten covering less than 8%. The sequenced material came from peripheral blood. The origin of the receptors is a woman aged 60 to 75 with acute or convalescent COVID-19.

The chain is built from TRBV11-1 and TRBJ2-7, with 7 bases identical to TRBD2. The CDR3 sequence is 12 residues long. Germline CDR1 reads SGHAT; CDR2 reads FQDESV (reference sequence). V shed 8 bases and J 5 bases; nucleotides not matched to a gene: 6. CDR3 coding DNA: TGTGCCAGCGGGAGGGGAGCCCACGAGCAGTACTTC. Amino acids: CASGRGAHEQYF.

The gene calls are TRBV24-1 and TRBJ2-5; no firm D call. Per the germline V gene, CDR1 is KGHDR and CDR2 is SFDVKD. V lost 1 base and J lost 1, with 9 bases in between. This CDR3 region has 15 residues. The CDR3 bases are TGTGCCACCAGTGATTTCGCGGCAGCCCAAGAGACCCAGTACTTC. This gives the protein CATSDFAAAQETQYF.

The genes are TRBV14 and TRBJ1-6; 8 bases are a match to TRBD1. With V trimmed by 4 bases and J by 6 bases, 8 bases remained unmatched. In germline, CDR1 is SGHDN, CDR2 FVKESK. There are 16 residues in the CDR3. The CDR3 sequence is CASSLLGQGGNSPLHF. The CDR3, as DNA: TGTGCCAGCAGCCTCCTCGGACAGGGCGGTAATTCACCCCTCCACTTT.

The genes are TRBV19 and TRBJ1-5; 9 bases match TRBD1. CDR3 length: 15 amino acids. Germline lookup yields CDR1 LNHDA and CDR2 SQIVND (reference sequence). The V and J ends lost 6 bases and 7 bases, in that order; junction bases with no gene match: 10. CDR3 bases: TGTGCCAGTAGGGGGACAGGGAGAAGGGGGCAGCCCCAGCATTTT. It translates to CASRGTGRRGQPQHF.

The chain uses TRBV27 and TRBJ2-2; 8 bases map to TRBD1. The germline CDR1 and CDR2 sequences are MNHEY and SMNVEV (reference sequence). Trimming removed 4 bases from V and 10 bases from J; junction bases left unmatched: 14. This CDR3 is 16 amino acids long. CDR3 DNA sequence: TGTGCCAGCAGTTATAGCAGGGGGCCCCGTTCTGCGGAGCTGTTTTTT. The encoded protein is CASSYSRGPRSAELFF.

The chain has TRBV29-1 and TRBJ2-1; 8 nucleotides align to TRBD1. The CDR3 covers 16 residues. J was trimmed by 7 bases and V by 0 bases; bases with no gene match: 11. Germline CDR1 and CDR2: SQVTM and ANQGSEA. The DNA of the CDR3 is TGCAGCGTTGAAGACCCTTGGCAGGGGGCGGGAAATGAGCAGTTCTTC. Amino acids: CSVEDPWQGAGNEQFF.

This rearrangement joins TRBV27 to TRBJ1-2, with D possibly being TRBD1 (6 bases). Trimming pared 3 bases from V and 7 bases from J, leaving 12 bases between. CDR3 length equals 13 residues. CDR1 MNHEY and CDR2 SMNVEV come from the germline V gene (reference sequence). The DNA for the CDR3 is TGTGCCAGCAGTTTTGACAGGATCGGTGGCTACACCTTC. Translating it yields CASSFDRIGGYTF.

The chain carries TRBV7-6 and TRBJ1-1, with 7 bases lining up with TRBD1. The CDR3 covers 14 residues. Germline trimming cut 4 bases from V and 1 base from J; bases unmatched to any gene: 3. Germline V gives CDR1 SGHVS, CDR2 FNYEAQ. DNA of the CDR3: TGTGCCAGCAGCTACCGGACAGGGAACACTGAAGCTTTCTTT. Translation gives CASSYRTGNTEAFF.

The CDR3 bases are TGTGCCAGCAGTTTATCGAGTCTCAGGGGGCTTGGCTACACCTTC. Translation gives CASSLSSLRGLGYTF. The rearrangement uses TRBV27 and TRBJ1-2; 8 bases align to TRBD1. Trimming cost V 0 bases and J 7 bases; bases outside gene matches: 7. This CDR3 contains 15 residues. CDR1 and CDR2 (germline): MNHEY, SMNVEV (reference sequence).

This chain joins TRBV5-6 and TRBJ2-7; possibly TRBD2 for D (5 bases). Between the trimmed V and J ends, which lost 2 bases and 4 bases, there was a span of 13 bases. CDR3 length: 14 amino acids. Per the germline V gene, CDR1 is SGHDT and CDR2 is YYEEEE. The CDR3 bases are TGTGCCAGCAGCTTAGAGGGTCCTACTTACGAGCAGTACTTC. Its protein product is CASSLEGPTYEQYF.

This chain uses TRBV10-3 with TRBJ1-1, with 8 bases matching TRBD1. The CDR3 covers 14 residues. The germline CDR1 and CDR2 sequences are ENHRY and SYGVKD. Trimming removed 6 bases from V and 4 bases from J; junction bases left unmatched: 7. CDR3: CAIRQQGARTEAFF. The CDR3 DNA sequence: TGTGCCATCAGACAGCAGGGGGCGCGCACTGAAGCTTTCTTT.

This chain connects TRBV2 to TRBJ1-2; TRBD1 aligns across 8 bases. V lost 4 bases to trimming and J lost 8 bases; unmatched junction nucleotides: 6. CDR3 size: 13 residues. From germline, CDR1 is SNHLY and CDR2 FYNNEI. CDR3 DNA sequence: TGTGCCAGCAGTGGTCAGGGGGCGACGGGCTACACCTTC. It specifies CASSGQGATGYTF.

This clone was detected once. The gene calls are TRBV5-4 and TRBJ1-2, with TRBD1 identical over 7 bases. CDR3 length equals 14 residues. CDR1 and CDR2 from the germline V gene are SGHNT and YYREEE (reference sequence). V gave up 4 bases and J gave up 1 base; unmatched junction bases: 4. Written as DNA, the CDR3 is TGTGCCAGCAGCCCGACAGGGAGTAACTATGGCTACACCTTC. This codes for CASSPTGSNYGYTF.

The chain carries TRBV18 and TRBJ1-4, with 8 bases lining up with TRBD1. V was pared by 3 bases and J by 7 bases, with 4 bases of the junction left unmatched. The germline V gene has CDR1 KGHSH and CDR2 LQKENI. The CDR3 totals 14 residues. The CDR3 nucleotides read TGTGCCAGCTCACCGACAGGGGAAGGTGAAAAACTGTTTTTT. Amino acids: CASSPTGEGEKLFF.

V usage is TRBV4-1 and J usage is TRBJ2-2; 9 bases match TRBD2. The CDR3 runs 15 residues. Germline CDR1 is MGHRA and CDR2 is YSYEKL. The V and J ends lost 1 base and 7 bases, in that order; junction bases with no gene match: 4. CDR3 sequence (DNA): TGCGCCAGCAGCCAAGCGGGACTAGCCGACGGGGAGCTGTTTTTT. Its translation: CASSQAGLADGELFF.

The rearrangement uses TRBV7-9 and TRBJ1-1; no clear D gene. Trimming pared 1 base from V and 6 bases from J, leaving 24 bases between. Germline CDR1 SEHNR, CDR2 FQNEAQ (reference sequence). This CDR3 comprises 18 residues. The CDR3 DNA follows: TGTGCCAGCAGCTTAGGAACGATCGCAAACCGGCTCGGGGCTGAAGCTTTCTTT. Translation: CASSLGTIANRLGAEAFF.

The genes are TRBV3-1 (or the pseudogene TRBV3-2) and TRBJ1-2, with a possible D match to TRBD1 (6 bases). This CDR3 has 14 residues. Deletions cut 1 base from V and 4 bases from J, with 10 bases between. Germline V lookup: CDR1 LGHDT, CDR2 YNNKEL (reference sequence). The CDR3 loop reads CASSQGTAPYGYTF. DNA for the CDR3: TGTGCCAGCAGCCAAGGGACAGCGCCCTATGGCTACACCTTC.

V usage is TRBV4-1 and J usage is TRBJ2-2; 8 bases agree with TRBD2. The germline CDR1 and CDR2 sequences are MGHRA and YSYEKL. The ends lost 0 bases at V and 6 bases at J; junction bases unmatched: 3. This CDR3 has 15 amino acids. The CDR3 sequence: CASSQDGTRAGELFF. Written as DNA, the CDR3 is TGCGCCAGCAGCCAAGATGGGACTAGGGCCGGGGAGCTGTTTTTT.

This sequence joins TRBV12-3 or TRBV12-4 and TRBJ2-1; D is ambiguous. The CDR3 covers 13 residues. Trimming took off 4 bases at V and 0 bases at J, with 4 bases between the two ends. DNA of the CDR3: TGTGCCAGCAGTTCGAGCTCCTACAATGAGCAGTTCTTC. Its protein is CASSSSSYNEQFF.

In its sample, this clone was seen a few times. This chain links TRBV27 with TRBJ1-5, with TRBD1 matching over 7 bases. The trim removed 6 bases at V and 0 bases at J, leaving 14 bases unmatched. The CDR3 has 18 residues. Germline values: CDR1 MNHEY, CDR2 SMNVEV (reference sequence). Here the CDR3 DNA reads TGTGCCAGCAGGGTCGGCGGGACAGCTGTATATAGCAATCAGCCCCAGCATTTT. It encodes CASRVGGTAVYSNQPQHF.

For this clone: This sample includes further DNA sequences coding for the same CDR3. The chain carries TRBV27 and TRBJ1-1; D possibly corresponds to TRBD1 (5 bases). V was trimmed by 5 bases and J by 1 base, leaving 11 bases between them. The V gene's germline CDR1 is MNHEY and CDR2 SMNVEV (reference sequence). This CDR3 region has 14 residues. This chain's CDR3 is CASSPDRQNTEAFF. CDR3 bases: TGTGCCAGCAGTCCCGACAGACAGAACACTGAAGCTTTCTTT.

The genes are TRBV20-1 and TRBJ1-5; unclear D gene. CDR1 is DFQATT, CDR2 SNEGSKA, per germline (reference sequence). V was pared by 3 bases and J by 6 bases, with 12 bases between. This CDR3 is 13 amino acids long. The CDR3, as DNA: TGCAGTGCTAGTGAGAGGGATAGTCAGCCCCAGCATTTT. As protein: CSASERDSQPQHF.

The chain uses TRBV5-1 and TRBJ1-1; a weak D match, TRBD1 (6 bases). V shed 4 bases and J shed 10 bases, with 14 bases lying between them. From germline, CDR1 is SGHRS and CDR2 YFSETQ. CDR3 length: 12 amino acids. CDR3 loop: CASSPTGRVAFF. The CDR3 DNA follows: TGCGCCAGCAGCCCCACAGGGAGAGTAGCTTTCTTT. Looking up the rest from reference TRBV5-1 and TRBJ1-1 gives the full variable domain: KAGVTQTPRYLIKTRGQQVTLSCSPISGHRSVSWYQQTPGQGLQFLFEYFSETQRNKGNFPGRFSGRQFSNSRSEMNVSTLELGDSALYLCASSPTGRVAFFGQGTRLTVV.

This clone was picked up a small number of times. The rearrangement uses TRBV5-4 and TRBJ2-3; TRBD2 agrees at 12 bases. The V gene's germline CDR1 is SGHNT and CDR2 YYREEE (reference sequence). V lost 1 base and J lost 2; bases outside the gene matches: 2. There are 16 residues in the CDR3. CDR3 in DNA: TGTGCCAGCAGCTTGAGACTAGCGGGGGTCACAGATACGCAGTATTTT. Amino acid sequence: CASSLRLAGVTDTQYF.

The chain is built from TRBV6-1 and TRBJ2-1; weak D call: TRBD2 (5 bases). The V end was cut by 1 base, the J end by 6 bases, with 10 bases between. Germline V lookup: CDR1 MNHNS, CDR2 SASEGT. The CDR3 consists of 14 residues. CDR3 sequence: CASSEGQEANEQFF. The CDR3 coding sequence is TGTGCCAGCAGTGAAGGGCAGGAGGCCAATGAGCAGTTCTTC.

V and J are TRBV4-1 and TRBJ1-6; 10 nucleotides align to TRBD1. CDR3 length equals 15 residues. Germline trimming cut 1 base from V and 7 bases from J; bases unmatched to any gene: 1. Germline CDR1 and CDR2: MGHRA and YSYEKL. CDR3 in DNA: TGCGCCAGCAGCCAAGGGGACAGGGGCAATTCACCCCTCCACTTT. It is translated as CASSQGDRGNSPLHF.

The DNA for the CDR3 is TGCGCCAGCAGTGTGGAGATTGCGAACACTGAAGCTTTCTTT. Translated, it gives CASSVEIANTEAFF. V and J are TRBV10-2 and TRBJ1-1, with no clear D. CDR1 WSHSY and CDR2 SAAADI come from the germline V gene. V lost 4 bases, J lost 1 base, and 10 bases lay in between. The CDR3 runs to 14 residues.

The V call is TRBV6-1, the J call TRBJ1-2, with D possibly being TRBD1 (5 bases). With 3 bases removed from V and 3 bases from J, the gap between germline ends came to 8 bases. This CDR3 is built from 13 residues. Germline CDR1 reads MNHNS; CDR2 reads SASEGT. The CDR3 is CASSEETDYGYTF. CDR3 bases: TGTGCCAGCAGTGAGGAGACAGACTATGGCTACACCTTC.